This passage covers 9 T cell receptor beta chains from one sample sequenced in a study of blood T cell repertoires in COVID-19. Sequenced by immunoSEQ multiplex PCR; TCRdb stores in-frame clones only, minus some. The sample contains about 300,000 clones, roughly 90% of which appear only once. Input material: peripheral blood. These receptors came from a man between 40 and 49 years old with acute or convalescent COVID-19.

The V and J genes are TRBV6-1 and TRBJ1-6; D remains ambiguous. Trimming cost V 0 bases and J 10 bases, with 7 bases left between them. Germline V gene data show CDR1 as MNHNS and CDR2 as SASEGT. The CDR3 length is 13 residues. CDR3 loop: CASSEARYSPLHF. The CDR3 DNA sequence: TGTGCCAGCAGTGAAGCTCGGTACTCACCCCTCCACTTT.

The V call is TRBV2, the J call TRBJ1-2; unclear D gene. This CDR3 region has 16 residues. CDR1 is SNHLY and CDR2 is FYNNEI in the germline V gene. Deletions cut 4 bases from V and 6 bases from J, with 21 bases between. The CDR3 DNA reads as TGTGCCAGCAGTGGATCCCGGAATACAGTGTCCGATGGCTACACCTTC. Amino acids: CASSGSRNTVSDGYTF.

This clone was recorded only once. The chain joins TRBV6-5 to TRBJ2-1, with TRBD1 matching 8 bases. Per germline, CDR1 MNHEY and CDR2 SVGAGI. With V trimmed by 1 base and J by 9 bases, 11 bases remained unmatched. The CDR3 runs to 16 residues. The CDR3 DNA sequence: TGTGCCAGCAGTTACTGGGGGACAGGTCTTCAGGGTGAGCAGTTCTTC. Its translation is CASSYWGTGLQGEQFF.

CDR3 DNA sequence: TGTGCCACCAGCAGAGATGGGGCAGCCTATGGCTACACCTTC. This translates into CATSRDGAAYGYTF. J is TRBJ1-2 and V is TRBV15; D is perhaps TRBD1 (5 bases). There are 14 residues in the CDR3. V was clipped by 0 bases and J by 4 bases, with 9 bases between them. Germline V lookup: CDR1 LNHNV, CDR2 YYDKDF (reference sequence).

This chain connects TRBV5-1 to TRBJ1-1; weak D call: TRBD1 (6 bases). Per the germline V gene, CDR1 is SGHRS and CDR2 is YFSETQ. V lost 0 bases, J lost 0 bases, and 9 bases lay in between. The CDR3 sequence is 15 residues long. The CDR3, as DNA: TGCGCCAGCAGCTTGGGGACAGCTCTGAACACTGAAGCTTTCTTT. As protein: CASSLGTALNTEAFF.

This chain connects TRBV19 to TRBJ2-1; 10 bases fit TRBD1. The CDR3 is 16 amino acids. CDR1 LNHDA and CDR2 SQIVND come from the germline V gene (reference sequence). V was clipped by 5 bases and J by 4 bases; unmatched bases: 8. The CDR3 coding sequence is TGTGCCAGTAGTCCGTGGACAGGGGGAGTTTACAATGAGCAGTTCTTC. This encodes CASSPWTGGVYNEQFF.

The rearrangement uses TRBV9 and TRBJ2-2; 9 positions match TRBD1. This CDR3 is built from 16 residues. Looked up from germline, CDR1 is SGDLS and CDR2 is YYNGEE. The trim removed 3 bases at V and 4 bases at J, leaving 7 bases unmatched. In nucleotides, the CDR3 is TGTGCCAGCAGCGGTAGGACAGGGGTCGGCACCGGGGAGCTGTTTTTT. It is translated as CASSGRTGVGTGELFF. Looking up the rest from reference TRBV9 and TRBJ2-2 gives the full variable domain: DSGVTQTPKHLITATGQRVTLRCSPRSGDLSVYWYQQSLDQGLQFLIQYYNGEERAKGNILERFSAQQFPDLHSELNLSSLELGDSALYFCASSGRTGVGTGELFFGEGSRLTVL.

The V call is TRBV12-3 or TRBV12-4, the J call TRBJ1-5; D ambiguous. This CDR3 spans 13 amino acids. The V end lost 2 bases, the J end lost 7 bases, and 9 bases lay between the germline ends. The CDR3 spells CASSLIERQPQHF. The CDR3 coding sequence is TGTGCCAGCAGTTTAATTGAACGGCAGCCCCAGCATTTT.

This clone occurred once. The chain has TRBV12-5 and TRBJ2-5; D not resolved. The CDR3 loop spans 13 amino acids. Between the trimmed V and J ends, which lost 9 bases and 4 bases, there was a span of 15 bases. Germline CDR1 LGHNT, CDR2 FRNRAP. CDR3 in DNA: TGTGCTAGCCTATTAGGTGGCGGAGAGACCCAGTACTTC. Protein: CASLLGGGETQYF. Complete variable domain (other parts from reference TRBV12-5 and TRBJ2-5): DARVTQTPRHKVTEMGQEVTMRCQPILGHNTVFWYRQTMMQGLELLAYFRNRAPLDDSGMPKDRFSAEMPDATLATLKIQPSEPRDSAVYFCASLLGGGETQYFGPGTRLLVL.